A single sample is the source of the 14 T cell receptor beta chains below, sequenced in a study of blood T cell repertoires in COVID-19. Produced via immunoSEQ multiplex PCR; TCRdb's table is partial and in-frame only. The table has 76,000 or so clones, around 88% seen once. Sample: peripheral blood. Receptor source: a man in his thirties or forties with acute or convalescent COVID-19.

This chain joins TRBV9 and TRBJ1-2; D is perhaps TRBD1 (5 bases). The CDR3 loop spans 14 amino acids. V lost 4 bases and J 4 bases, leaving 14 bases between the germline ends. Germline values: CDR1 SGDLS, CDR2 YYNGEE. The CDR3 reads CASSPSGGFYGYTF. As DNA, the CDR3 is TGTGCCAGCAGCCCTTCCGGGGGATTCTATGGCTACACCTTC.

The chain employs TRBV3-1 (or the pseudogene TRBV3-2) and TRBJ2-1, with 7 bases lining up with TRBD2. V was clipped by 6 bases and J by 3 bases; unmatched bases: 5. Germline V gives CDR1 LGHDT, CDR2 YNNKEL (reference sequence). CDR3 length: 14 amino acids. CDR3 region: CASSRTSSYNEQFF. The CDR3 nucleotides read TGTGCCAGCAGTCGGACTAGTAGCTACAATGAGCAGTTCTTC.

The CDR3 bases are TGCAGCGCCGGGACAGGGACGGACAATGAGCAGTTCTTC. It codes for CSAGTGTDNEQFF. This chain links TRBV29-1 with TRBJ2-1, with 9 bases that match TRBD1. Germline CDR1 SQVTM, CDR2 ANQGSEA. With 7 bases clipped from V and 5 bases from J, the junction kept 6 bases outside the gene matches. The CDR3 runs to 13 residues.

This clone occurred once. This chain connects TRBV6-4 to TRBJ2-7, with TRBD2 matching 7 bases. V lost 0 bases, J lost 3 bases, and 14 bases stayed unmatched. This CDR3 spans 18 amino acids. Looked up from germline, CDR1 is MRHNA and CDR2 is SNTAGT. CDR3 DNA: TGTGCCAGCAGTGACTCGGGGGGTTGGGACTACGTACGCTACGAGCAGTACTTC. It specifies CASSDSGGWDYVRYEQYF.

The chain couples TRBV5-4 to TRBJ1-1; 8 bases agree with TRBD1. V was pared by 4 bases and J by 0 bases, with 5 bases of the junction left unmatched. The length of the CDR3 is 15 residues. Germline values: CDR1 SGHNT, CDR2 YYREEE (reference sequence). The CDR3 region is CASSPWTGMNTEAFF. The DNA of the CDR3 is TGTGCCAGCAGCCCGTGGACAGGGATGAACACTGAAGCTTTCTTT.

The chain couples TRBV27 to TRBJ2-3; 9 bases match TRBD2. The CDR3 consists of 11 residues. CDR1 is MNHEY, CDR2 SMNVEV, per germline (reference sequence). The CDR3 region has the DNA TGTGTTGCGGGAGGGGCCGTTACGCAGTATTTT. Translation: CVAGGAVTQYF.

The chain is built from TRBV5-1 and TRBJ2-5; D unclear. This CDR3 spans 13 amino acids. Germline V lookup: CDR1 SGHRS, CDR2 YFSETQ. Trimming cost V 0 bases and J 1 base, with 4 bases left between them. The CDR3 sequence: CASSLGSQETQYF. For the CDR3, the DNA is TGCGCCAGCAGCTTGGGCAGCCAAGAGACCCAGTACTTC. Variable domain in full (rest from reference TRBV5-1 and TRBJ2-5): KAGVTQTPRYLIKTRGQQVTLSCSPISGHRSVSWYQQTPGQGLQFLFEYFSETQRNKGNFPGRFSGRQFSNSRSEMNVSTLELGDSALYLCASSLGSQETQYFGPGTRLLVL.

This chain links TRBV2 with TRBJ2-1; possibly TRBD2 for D (6 bases). The V end lost 11 bases, the J end lost 0 bases, and 29 bases lay between the germline ends. The CDR3 runs 19 residues. Germline-derived CDR1 and CDR2 are SNHLY and FYNNEI. CDR3 in amino acids: CASLPPAGLGLSSYNEQFF. The DNA for the CDR3 is TGTGCCTCCCTCCCGCCGGCGGGGTTAGGCCTGAGCTCCTACAATGAGCAGTTCTTC.

The chain links TRBV6-5 to TRBJ2-7, with TRBD1 matching 9 bases. The CDR3 spans 13 residues. Germline V lookup: CDR1 MNHEY, CDR2 SVGAGI. The J segment lost 6 bases and the V segment lost 7 bases, leaving 7 bases of the junction unmatched. CDR3 residues: CASIRDREVEQYF. The CDR3 nucleotides are TGTGCCAGCATCCGGGACAGGGAAGTCGAGCAGTACTTC.

The genes are TRBV6-1 and TRBJ2-1, with unresolved D. Germline-derived CDR1 and CDR2 are MNHNS and SASEGT. Trimming left V 3 bases short and J 7 bases short, with 10 bases between. The CDR3 length is 13 residues. This CDR3 reads CASSDQNLNEQFF. CDR3 nucleotides: TGTGCCAGCAGTGACCAAAACTTGAATGAGCAGTTCTTC.

V usage is TRBV10-1 and J usage is TRBJ1-6; possible D gene TRBD1, 5 bases. V lost 6 bases and J lost 5, with 8 bases in between. The CDR3 runs to 13 residues. Germline V lookup: CDR1 WNHNN, CDR2 SYGVQD (reference sequence). In DNA, the CDR3 is TGCGCCAGCAGGGCGGACAATAATTCACCCCTCCACTTT. Protein product: CASRADNNSPLHF.

V gene TRBV7-9 combines with J gene TRBJ2-3; 7 bases align to TRBD1. From germline, CDR1 is SEHNR and CDR2 FQNEAQ (reference sequence). V was clipped by 2 bases and J by 3 bases; unmatched bases: 2. CDR3 length: 14 amino acids. The CDR3 DNA is TGTGCCAGCAGCTTACAGACAGGGACAGATACGCAGTATTTT. Translating it yields CASSLQTGTDTQYF.

J is TRBJ1-2 and V is TRBV7-2; no firm D call. The germline CDR1 and CDR2 sequences are SGHTA and FQGNSA. This CDR3 contains 16 residues. The ends were cut back, 5 bases at V and 0 bases at J, with 16 bases in the middle. This chain's CDR3 is CASSPIGGQTNYGYTF. CDR3 in DNA: TGTGCCAGCAGCCCCATAGGTGGGCAGACTAACTATGGCTACACCTTC.

In DNA form, the CDR3 reads TGTGCCACCGGACAGGGGGACAATCAGCCCCAGCATTTT. Translating it yields CATGQGDNQPQHF. The chain couples TRBV24-1 to TRBJ1-5, with 10 bases fitting TRBD1. CDR3 size: 13 residues. Germline V CDR1 and CDR2: KGHDR, SFDVKD. V shed 9 bases, J shed 3 bases, and the junction held 1 base outside the gene matches.